This T cell receptor (beta chain) is drawn from a study of OX40 agonist ivuxolimab in advanced cancers. Repertoires were generated with immunoSEQ multiplex PCR, while TCRdb's copy carries only in-frame clones and drops some. This sample has around 70,000 clones, with 75% to 90% found just once. This CDR3 has 15 residues. Germline CDR1 is MNHEY and CDR2 is SMNVEV (reference sequence). V shed 6 bases and J 0 bases; nucleotides not matched to a gene: 7. The chain uses TRBV27 and TRBJ1-1; 7 bases map to TRBD1. The sequence was obtained from an adult with an advanced solid tumor such as melanoma, head and neck, liver or kidney cancer. The sample in question was CD4+ or CD8+ T cells sorted from blood, obtained in a trial of the OX40 agonist ivuxolimab. In nucleotides, the CDR3 is TGTGCCAGCAGCGGGACAGCGTACATGAACACTGAAGCTTTCTTT. This encodes CASSGTAYMNTEAFF.